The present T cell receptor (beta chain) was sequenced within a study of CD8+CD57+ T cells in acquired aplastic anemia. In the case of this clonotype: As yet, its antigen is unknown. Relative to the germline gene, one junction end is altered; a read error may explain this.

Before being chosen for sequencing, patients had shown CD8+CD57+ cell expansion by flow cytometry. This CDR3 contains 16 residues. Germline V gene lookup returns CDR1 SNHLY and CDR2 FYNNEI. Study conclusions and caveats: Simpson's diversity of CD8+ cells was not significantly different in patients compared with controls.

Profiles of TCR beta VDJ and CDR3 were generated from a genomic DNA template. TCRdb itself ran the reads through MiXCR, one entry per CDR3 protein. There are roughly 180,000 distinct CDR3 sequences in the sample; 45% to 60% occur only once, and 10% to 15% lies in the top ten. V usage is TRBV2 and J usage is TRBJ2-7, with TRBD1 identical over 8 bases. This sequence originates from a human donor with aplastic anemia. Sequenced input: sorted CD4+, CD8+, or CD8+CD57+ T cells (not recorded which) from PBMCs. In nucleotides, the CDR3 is TGTGCCGGCAGACCTCCGGGGACAGGCCACTCCTACGAGCAGTACTTC. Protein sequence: CAGRPPGTGHSYEQYF.